This T cell receptor (beta chain) stems from a study of graft-versus-host responses after intestinal transplantation (dated by TCRdb to about 2021). Context from the whole study: The transplants that recipients got were multivisceral, liver-intestinal, or isolated intestinal. All recipients received anti-thymocyte globulin induction followed by maintenance tacrolimus and steroids for three to four years. After intestinal transplantation, graft-versus-host and host-versus-graft alloreactive T cell clones in the graft, circulation and bone marrow were tracked using bulk TCR-beta CDR3 sequencing. To identify alloreactive clones, pre-transplant mixed lymphocyte reaction products were sequenced and then compared with unstimulated pre-transplant donor and recipient T cells. Of the 20 to 25 intestinal transplant recipients enrolled in the cohort, one of whom was a retransplant, a few patients without pretransplant specimens were excluded. A peak of at least 4% donor T cells among recipient peripheral blood mononuclear cells was the definition used for donor T cell macrochimerism. Rather than being sequenced by the commercial service, samples from a few later patients were sequenced in-house on an Illumina MiSeq and processed with MiXCR.

What the time point label conveys for this sample: cells obtained before transplantation from donor or recipient. CD3+CD4+ and CD3+CD8+ populations were FACS-sorted from unstimulated pre-transplant donor and recipient cells taken from spleen or lymph nodes. V is clipped by 0 bases and J by 0 bases, and the sequence between their germline boundaries is 17 bases long. CDR1 and CDR2 were assigned from the germline V gene as MNHNS and SASEGT. The CDR3 goes from the cysteine to the phenylalanine over 18 residues. Only the CDR3 DNA stays, 54 bases, in frame from base 1. Overall study outcomes, separate from this receptor: Conclusions were limited by the relatively low number and heterogeneity of intestinal transplant patients. GvH clones turned up in recipient bone marrow, with some appearing earlier in ileal mucosa or blood, a pattern consistent with an intestinal mucosal origin. Patients with donor T cell macrochimerism had high GvH to HvG T cell clonal ratios in their allografts. Early after transplant, peak levels of circulating GvH clones were found to be associated with declines in HvG clones.

The method was the immunoSEQ multiplex PCR assay. In most patients, genomic DNA was isolated using the Qiagen DNeasy Blood and Tissue Kit and sent frozen to Adaptive Biotechnologies for TCR sequencing. For most patients, high-throughput TCR-beta CDR3 sequencing of genomic DNA was performed by Adaptive Biotechnologies. On the study's bioinformatics: Adaptive's ImmunoSEQ software supplied the TCR sequencing data for 18 patients, while MiXCR and VDJtools were used to process a few other patients. To correct CD4 versus CD8 sorting errors, any sequence found in both subsets at a frequency ratio below 5:1 was removed. CDR3 nucleotide sequences shared by donor and recipient were removed because the origin of these sequences could not be assigned. Alloreactive clones required at least 2-fold expansion over unstimulated cells and minimum CFSE-low frequency of 0.002% (template counts) or 0.001% (read counts). Clones were considered mappable if detected in sequenced pre-transplant spleen, lymph node, or MLR CFSE-low populations of the donor or recipient. Cumulative frequency of alloreactive clones was calculated as a percentage of all sequences weighted by copy number. TCRdb re-hosts the immuneACCESS table, in-frame sequences only. Its copies lack some clones; in the studies checked, an unresolved V gene accounts for under half of them, and the cause for the rest is not known. Clone size and the V and J calls come from that table; the DNA yielded D and trimming. A total of roughly 99,000 clones appear in this sample, less than 95% of them only once. The ten largest clones capture about 0.07% of the sample.

With respect to this clone: Its antigen has not been determined. The sample holds no much larger clone one base away, and base qualities are not on file.

Recombination linked TRBV6-1 to TRBJ2-5, with the identity of the D gene unclear. Sequenced material: unstimulated CD8+ T cells sorted from spleen or lymph node cells, taken before transplant. The origin of this receptor is a human donor who was the organ donor for an intestinal transplant. The CDR3 region reads CASSEASWLGGHQETQYF. The nucleotide sequence is TGTGCCAGCAGTGAAGCCTCCTGGTTAGGCGGCCACCAAGAGACCCAGTACTTC.